This TCR beta chain was sequenced during a study of T cell repertoires in cytomegalovirus infection. Study context: Public TCR beta signatures were indicative of both CMV infection and a matching HLA type.

Trimming took 6 bases from V and 4 from J; bases not matched to a gene: 3. The CDR3 is 12 amino acids. Study conclusions and caveats: The study found HLA-C-restricted CMV-specific TCR beta clonotypes dominating the ex vivo response. Identification of carriers of CMV plus the relevant HLA was achieved through cumulative public TCR beta family frequency.

TCRdb processed the reads anew with MiXCR; each CDR3 protein has one entry. Of fewer than 1,000,000 distinct CDR3 sequences detected, about a third appear once; the ten largest clones hold around 15%. This clonotype ranks as medium-sized (0.01 to 0.1%). Its specificity is unknown. The chain links TRBV12-3 or TRBV12-4 to TRBJ2-7; TRBD1 matches 7 bases. This specimen consisted of cultured CD8+ T cells from PBMCs, obtained from culture after CMV antigen stimulation. This sequence originates from a human donor in good health (CMV status not recorded). Some clones in this sample may be carry-over from other donors' samples. This CDR3 reads CASSSTGYEQYF. CDR3 sequence (DNA): TGTGCCAGCAGCTCGACAGGGTACGAGCAGTACTTC.